The 7 T cell receptor beta chains below all came from one sample that was sequenced in a study of blood T cells in healthy people across ages. A J-beta primer mix and a sample-barcoded 5' primer were used in a second PCR of roughly 6 to 11 cycles. TCRdb reprocessed the 5' RACE reads with MiXCR, giving one entry per CDR3 protein. This sample yields some 1,000,000 distinct CDR3 sequences, of which less than 25% are seen a single time; approximately 0.71% belongs to the top ten. In addition, the sample was reused for a study of T cells of mothers and their children.

Sequenced: blood. The receptors come from a girl under 10 years old in good health.

This clonotype was counted only a few times. The V gene is TRBV6-6, the J gene TRBJ1-6, with D tentatively TRBD1 (5 bases). Trimming left V 8 bases short and J 10 bases short, with 12 bases between. The germline gives CDR1 MNHNY, CDR2 SVGAGI (reference sequence). The CDR3 sequence is 12 residues long. The CDR3 reads CASGAWESPLHF. The CDR3 DNA reads as TGTGCCAGCGGGGCGTGGGAGTCACCCCTCCACTTT.

This clonotype was found a few times. CDR3 nucleotide sequence: TGCGCCAGCAGCCTCGGGACAGGGGGCGGGGAGGAGCAGTTCTTC. Encoded protein: CASSLGTGGGEEQFF. J is TRBJ2-5 and V is TRBV5-1; TRBD1 matches 12 bases. The DNA end favors TRBJ2-1, so the J call may be wrong. Germline V gene sequence: CDR1 SGHRS, CDR2 YFSETQ. This CDR3 contains 15 residues.

The chain uses TRBV10-3 and TRBJ2-5, with D unclear. The CDR3 loop spans 15 amino acids. The V gene's germline CDR1 is ENHRY and CDR2 SYGVKD. V was shortened by 0 bases and J by 5 bases, with 13 bases between the two germline ends. The chain's CDR3 is CAISESRRARETQYF. In nucleotides, the CDR3 is TGTGCCATCAGTGAGTCTCGCCGAGCGCGGGAGACCCAGTACTTC.

This chain connects TRBV29-1 to TRBJ2-5; 7 bases align to TRBD2. The J call could be wrong; TRBJ2-7 is a better fit for the DNA end. The CDR3 has 12 amino acids. CDR1 is SQVTM, CDR2 ANQGSEA, per germline. In DNA form, the CDR3 reads TGCAGCGTTGCGGGGGGAAAGGACGAGCAGTACTTC. Translation: CSVAGGKDEQYF.

This clonotype showed up just a few times. One end of the junction varies from germline; a read error may be responsible. The CDR3 sequence: CAITPTVGSSTAW. The DNA of the CDR3 is TGTGCCATCACCCCGACGGTCGGATCCTCTACGGCGTGG. The rearrangement links TRBV10-3 to TRBJ2-7; D is ambiguous. Germline V gene data show CDR1 as ENHRY and CDR2 as SYGVKD. The CDR3 totals 13 residues.

This rearrangement joins TRBV4-3 to TRBJ2-7; 9 nucleotides match TRBD1. This CDR3 spans 18 amino acids. J gave up 6 bases and V 0 bases, and 15 bases lay outside the gene matches. Germline V gene sequence: CDR1 LGHNA, CDR2 YSLEER. DNA for the CDR3: TGCGCCAGCAGCCAAGACTCTCCCGGACAGGGGTCCCTCCTCGAGCAGTACTTC. Its protein is CASSQDSPGQGSLLEQYF.

V is TRBV20-1 and J is TRBJ2-5, with TRBD2 matching 13 bases. The tail of the sequence fits TRBJ2-7 better, so the J call may be wrong. The length of the CDR3 is 15 residues. CDR1 and CDR2 from the germline V gene are DFQATT and SNEGSKA (reference sequence). The CDR3, as DNA: TGCAGTGCTAACCACCGACTAGCGGGGGGCTCCGAGCAGTACTTC. Its translation: CSANHRLAGGSEQYF.